A selection of T cell receptor beta chains follows, all from one sample in a study of blood T cell repertoires in COVID-19. Repertoires were generated with immunoSEQ multiplex PCR, while TCRdb's copy carries only in-frame clones and drops some. Of 400,000 to 550,000 clones in the sample, approximately 90% were seen once. Sequenced input: PBMCs or T cells enriched from blood (not recorded which). The receptors here all came from a woman in her late teens or twenties with acute COVID-19. Both conserved end residues are part of each CDR3. The D gene is left open where the match is weak. Size values are once, few and many counts, or a class for expanded clones, and some rows have none.

V	size	J	D	DNA	CDR3
TRBV4-1	-	TRBJ2-7	TRBD2	TGCGCCAGCAGCCAGGGGGAGGGATCCTACGAGCAGTACTTC	CASSQGEGSYEQYF
TRBV10-3	few	TRBJ1-2	-	TGTGCCATCAGGAATACACAGGGCCTGGAGGGCTACACCTTC	CAIRNTQGLEGYTF
TRBV19	-	TRBJ1-3	-	TGTGCCAGTAGTACCTCCTTCACCGGGACATATGGAAACACCATATATTTT	CASSTSFTGTYGNTIYF
TRBV7-8	-	TRBJ2-7	-	TGTGCCAGCAGCCTCGACTACTACGAGCAGTACTTC	CASSLDYYEQYF
TRBV29-1	-	TRBJ1-2	-	TGCAGCGTTGCTGACAAGGGGCCCTATGGCTACACCTTC	CSVADKGPYGYTF
TRBV6-6	few	TRBJ1-2	-	TGTGCCAGCAACAAAATCGGGTATGGCTACACCTTC	CASNKIGYGYTF
TRBV7-6	-	TRBJ2-1	-	TGTGCCAGCAGCCAGAAGCGGGTCCCATCGAGCTCCTACAATGAGCAGTTCTTC	CASSQKRVPSSSYNEQFF
TRBV15	once	TRBJ2-7	-	TGTGCCACCAGCAGAGGCAGCCAGGGTACCTACGAGCAGTACTTC	CATSRGSQGTYEQYF
TRBV5-1	-	TRBJ2-5	TRBD1	TGCGCCAGCAGCCCGGGACAGGGACAAGAGACCCAGTACTTC	CASSPGQGQETQYF
TRBV28	many	TRBJ1-2	-	TGTGCCAGCAGCTCGGATGGCTACACCTTC	CASSSDGYTF
TRBV28	-	TRBJ2-7	-	TGTGCCACGGGGGAGGCGACAACGGGAACCTACGAGCAGTACTTC	CATGEATTGTYEQYF
TRBV3-1/TRBV3-2	-	TRBJ1-1	-	TGTGCCAGCAGCCAACAGGGTTTTATGAACACTGAAGCTTTCTTT	CASSQQGFMNTEAFF
TRBV2	-	TRBJ1-2	-	TGTGCCAGCAGTGGGGGGGGAATCTACAACTATGGCTACACCTTC	CASSGGGIYNYGYTF
TRBV7-8	-	TRBJ1-6	-	TGTGCCAGCAGTCAATCCGCTATGTCACCCCTCCACTTT	CASSQSAMSPLHF
TRBV18	-	TRBJ1-4	-	TGTGCCAGCTCACCACGAATTCCAGCAACTAATGAAAAACTGTTTTTT	CASSPRIPATNEKLFF
TRBV25-1	-	TRBJ2-7	-	TGTGCCAGCAGTGTCCCGGGACGGGGGGCGCTTAGCGAGCAGTACTTC	CASSVPGRGALSEQYF
TRBV9	-	TRBJ2-3	TRBD2	TGTGCCAGCAGCGTCCCAAGCGGGAGGGGGCCAGATACGCAGTATTTT	CASSVPSGRGPDTQYF
TRBV7-6	-	TRBJ2-2	TRBD2	TGTGCCAGCAGCTTAGCAAGTAGCGGGACGAACACCGGGGAGCTGTTTTTT	CASSLASSGTNTGELFF
TRBV10-1	-	TRBJ2-3	-	TGCGCCAGCAGTGAGTCGAATGTAGGGAGCGGGGATACGCAGTATTTT	CASSESNVGSGDTQYF
TRBV7-2	-	TRBJ1-6	TRBD1	TGTGCCAGCAGCTTCAGACAGGGTAATTCACCCCTCCACTTT	CASSFRQGNSPLHF
TRBV18	-	TRBJ1-6	-	TGTGCCAGCTCAGGGGACTGGAGTTCACCCCTCCACTTT	CASSGDWSSPLHF
TRBV27	-	TRBJ1-6	TRBD1	TGTGCCAGCAACCCGGGGACAGACTATAATTCACCCCTCCACTTT	CASNPGTDYNSPLHF
TRBV25-1	-	TRBJ2-1	-	TGTGCCAGCAGTGAATTACTCAATGAGCAGTTCTTC	CASSELLNEQFF
TRBV27	-	TRBJ1-2	TRBD1	TGTGCCAGCAGTCCGCCTAGACACGACAGGGCTGGCTACACCTTC	CASSPPRHDRAGYTF
TRBV18	few	TRBJ1-1	TRBD1	TGTGCCAGCTCACCGACAGGGGGCACTGAAGCTTTCTTT	CASSPTGGTEAFF
TRBV19	-	TRBJ1-5	-	TGTGCCAGTAGTACTACAGTGTTTAGCAATCAGCCCCAGCATTTT	CASSTTVFSNQPQHF
TRBV15	-	TRBJ2-1	TRBD2	TGTGCCACCAGCAGAGAGACTAGCGGGAGCTACAATGAGCAGTTCTTC	CATSRETSGSYNEQFF
TRBV18	-	TRBJ2-7	TRBD1	TGTGCCAGCTCACCTACGGGACAGGTCGGGGCCTACGAGCAGTACTTC	CASSPTGQVGAYEQYF
TRBV4-1	-	TRBJ1-3	-	TGCGCCAGCGGATACCAGGCTGACTCTGGAAACACCATATATTTT	CASGYQADSGNTIYF
TRBV2	-	TRBJ2-7	-	TGTGCCAGCAACGGGGGTGAATCCTACGAGCAGTACTTC	CASNGGESYEQYF
TRBV11-2	-	TRBJ1-1	-	TGTGCCAGCAGCTCCCTCTTCAGGGTTCGGAACACTGAAGCTTTCTTT	CASSSLFRVRNTEAFF
TRBV7-9	-	TRBJ1-6	TRBD1	TGTGCCAGCAGCTTGGGCAGGGGGCCTTCACCCCTCCACTTT	CASSLGRGPSPLHF
TRBV6-6	-	TRBJ1-3	-	TGTGCCAGCAGCCGACAGAAAAAAACAGGTTCTGGAAACACCATATATTTT	CASSRQKKTGSGNTIYF
TRBV3-1/TRBV3-2	few	TRBJ1-2	-	TGTGCCAGCAGCCAAGCCCGACGGACTCGAAATGGCTACACCTTC	CASSQARRTRNGYTF
TRBV27	-	TRBJ2-5	TRBD1	TGTGCCAGCAGCAGGGGGCCAGGAGAGACCCAGTACTTC	CASSRGPGETQYF
TRBV12-5	-	TRBJ1-2	-	TGTGCTAGTGGTCCCCCCTCTCCTAGAGGGAACTATGGCTACACCTTC	CASGPPSPRGNYGYTF
TRBV9	-	TRBJ1-1	-	TGTGCCAGCAGCGTCAACCAGAGGACTGAAGCTTTCTTT	CASSVNQRTEAFF
TRBV7-3	-	TRBJ2-2	TRBD1	TGTGCCAGCAGTCCTCAGGGGGCAGGTTCAGGGACCGGGGAGCTGTTTTTT	CASSPQGAGSGTGELFF
TRBV19	-	TRBJ1-1	TRBD1	TGTGCCAGTAACCCCACACAGGGGGCGACCACCTACGAGAACACTGAAGCTTTCTTT	CASNPTQGATTYENTEAFF
TRBV2	-	TRBJ2-3	-	TGTGCCAGCACGGTCAAGAATACGCAGTATTTT	CASTVKNTQYF
TRBV27	few	TRBJ1-5	-	TGTGCCAGCAGTTTATCAGGCGGGAGGCCCCAGCATTTT	CASSLSGGRPQHF
TRBV7-9	-	TRBJ1-1	-	TGTGCCAGCAGCCCCGGAGGTGGGAATGAAGCTTTCTTT	CASSPGGGNEAFF
TRBV29-1	few	TRBJ2-7	TRBD2	TGCAGCGTTGAAGGCGGGAGTCTCTACGAGCAGTACTTC	CSVEGGSLYEQYF
TRBV7-9	-	TRBJ1-6	-	TGTGCCAGCAGCTTAACAGCAGATTCACCCCTCCACTTT	CASSLTADSPLHF
TRBV15	-	TRBJ1-1	TRBD1	TGTGCCACCAGCCCTCGGACAGGGGGCACTGAAGCTTTCTTT	CATSPRTGGTEAFF
TRBV3-1/TRBV3-2	-	TRBJ2-7	-	TGTGCCAGCAGCCAAGCCAACCCGGGTCGGGACTCCTACGAGCAGTACTTC	CASSQANPGRDSYEQYF
TRBV12-3/TRBV12-4	few	TRBJ1-5	-	TGTGCCAGCAGCCAGGATCGGGGTCAGCCCCAGCATTTT	CASSQDRGQPQHF
TRBV4-3	-	TRBJ2-7	TRBD1	TGCGCCAGCAGCCAGGAACCCGGGACAGGGGGCTTCGAGCAGTACTTC	CASSQEPGTGGFEQYF
TRBV5-5	-	TRBJ1-4	-	TGTGCCAGCAGCTTTTATGCAACTAATGAAAAACTGTTTTTT	CASSFYATNEKLFF
TRBV15	-	TRBJ2-2	-	TGTGCCACCAGCAGGGGCAGGGGTGGGTCCGGGGAGCTGTTTTTT	CATSRGRGGSGELFF
TRBV24-1	once	TRBJ2-3	-	TGTGCCACCAGTGATCCCGTGACAGCAGATACGCAGTATTTT	CATSDPVTADTQYF
TRBV5-4	-	TRBJ2-5	TRBD2	TGTGCCAGCAGCTTGAAGGACGTCGCTAGCGGGAGGGAGACCCAGTACTTC	CASSLKDVASGRETQYF
TRBV18	-	TRBJ2-1	-	TGTGCCAGCTCACCTGAGAAACGGTCCTACAATGAGCAGTTCTTC	CASSPEKRSYNEQFF